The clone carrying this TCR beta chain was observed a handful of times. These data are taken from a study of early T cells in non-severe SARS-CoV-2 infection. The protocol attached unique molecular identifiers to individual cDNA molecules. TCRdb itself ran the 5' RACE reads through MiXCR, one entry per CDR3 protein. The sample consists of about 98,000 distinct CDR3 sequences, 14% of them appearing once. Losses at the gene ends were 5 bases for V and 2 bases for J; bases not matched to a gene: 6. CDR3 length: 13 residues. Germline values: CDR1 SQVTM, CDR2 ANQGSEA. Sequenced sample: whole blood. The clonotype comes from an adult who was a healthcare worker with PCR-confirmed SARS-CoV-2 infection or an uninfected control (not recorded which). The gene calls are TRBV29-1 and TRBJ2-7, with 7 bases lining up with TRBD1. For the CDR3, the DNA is TGCAGCGTTCGAGGGACAGTAACCTACGAGCAGTACTTC. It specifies CSVRGTVTYEQYF.